Shown below are 9 T cell receptor beta chains from a single sample sequenced in a study of blood T cell repertoires in COVID-19. Clones were sequenced by immunoSEQ multiplex PCR, and TCRdb holds only the in-frame ones, with some missing. The sample lists about 88,000 clones; over 80% were seen once. The sequenced material came from peripheral blood. These receptors were taken from a human donor with active COVID-19. The donor label of this sample is uncertain.

The chain employs TRBV7-9 and TRBJ1-2; D perhaps matches TRBD1 (5 bases). CDR1 is SEHNR and CDR2 is FQNEAQ in the germline V gene (reference sequence). Deletions cut 5 bases from V and 1 base from J, with 17 bases between. There are 16 residues in the CDR3. CDR3 coding DNA: TGTGCCAGCAGCGAAGACGTACAGGTGCATAACTATGGCTACACCTTC. Amino acid sequence: CASSEDVQVHNYGYTF.

This CDR3 reads CASSRTGPNSPLHF. The CDR3 DNA is TGTGCCAGCAGTAGGACAGGACCTAATTCACCCCTCCACTTT. The V call is TRBV11-2, the J call TRBJ1-6; 7 nucleotides agree with TRBD1. The CDR3 is made up of 14 amino acids. Germline V gene lookup returns CDR1 SGHAT and CDR2 FQNNGV. V lost 6 bases, J lost 6 bases, and 5 bases stayed unmatched.

This chain connects TRBV18 to TRBJ2-2, with 12 bases aligning to TRBD1. From germline, CDR1 is KGHSH and CDR2 LQKENI. V was clipped by 4 bases and J by 4 bases; unmatched bases: 10. The CDR3 has 18 residues. CDR3 sequence reads: CASSQNPGQGASTGELFF. CDR3 bases: TGTGCCAGCTCACAAAACCCGGGACAGGGGGCGAGCACCGGGGAGCTGTTTTTT.

The chain recombines TRBV7-2 with TRBJ2-1; 9 bases fit TRBD1. Germline V gene data show CDR1 as SGHTA and CDR2 as FQGNSA. The trim removed 5 bases at V and 9 bases at J, leaving 8 bases unmatched. CDR3 length equals 14 residues. The DNA for the CDR3 is TGTGCCAGCAGCCAACACAGGGGGCAGGGTGAGCAGTTCTTC. Translating gives CASSQHRGQGEQFF.

The chain joins TRBV18 to TRBJ1-2, with D unclear. From germline, CDR1 is KGHSH and CDR2 LQKENI. The V and J ends lost 3 bases and 8 bases respectively, with 10 bases between them. The CDR3 loop spans 12 amino acids. DNA of the CDR3: TGTGCCAGCTCACCTGACTTAAGCGGCTACACCTTC. Translation gives CASSPDLSGYTF.

This chain connects TRBV15 to TRBJ2-3, with 10 bases lining up with TRBD1. The V gene's germline CDR1 is LNHNV and CDR2 YYDKDF (reference sequence). CDR3 size: 17 residues. After removal of 3 bases from V and 5 bases from J, the junction contained 11 bases not matched to a gene. CDR3 sequence: CATSRGQGQGTQDTQYF. The CDR3, as DNA: TGTGCCACCAGCAGGGGGCAGGGACAGGGGACTCAAGATACGCAGTATTTT.

V and J are TRBV18 and TRBJ1-5; 10 bases are shared with TRBD1. The CDR3 spans 14 residues. With V trimmed by 3 bases and J by 5 bases, 1 base remained unmatched. The germline V gene encodes CDR1 KGHSH and CDR2 LQKENI. In nucleotides, the CDR3 is TGTGCCAGCTCACCCGGGACAGGGGATCAGCCCCAGCATTTT. Translated, it gives CASSPGTGDQPQHF.

V is TRBV20-1 and J is TRBJ2-7; 10 nucleotides align to TRBD2. Per the germline V gene, CDR1 is DFQATT and CDR2 is SNEGSKA (reference sequence). The V gene end was trimmed by 3 bases and the J gene end by 6 bases; junction bases not matched to a gene: 5. This CDR3 spans 13 amino acids. CDR3 nucleotides: TGCAGTGCTAGTTGGCCTAGCGGGGGCGAGCAGTACTTC. It yields the protein CSASWPSGGEQYF.

The chain has TRBV24-1 and TRBJ1-5; D ambiguous. Germline CDR1 KGHDR, CDR2 SFDVKD. CDR3 length: 16 residues. V dropped 0 bases and J dropped 1 base, with 9 bases sitting between them. Here the CDR3 reads CATSDLRTGSNQPQHF. In DNA, the CDR3 is TGTGCCACCAGTGATTTGCGCACGGGAAGCAATCAGCCCCAGCATTTT.